This record looks at one TCR beta chain sequence and its context. This clonotype appeared once. Its antigen is not yet known. No base qualities exist here, and no much larger clone lies one base off it. A solitary read yields weak support. This record comes from a study of T cell repertoires in cytomegalovirus infection (dated by TCRdb to about 2019). About the study as a whole: Alongside well-studied HLA-B-restricted epitopes, the peptide stimulations were aimed at recently identified HLA-C-restricted CMV epitopes, whose presentation resists viral immunomodulation. Because public TCR beta signatures pointed to carriage of CMV infection together with the matching HLA type, the HLA type of each donor mattered for the analysis.

CDR1 and CDR2 are drawn from the germline V gene (reference sequence): LNHDA, SQIVND. At the junction V is shortened by 7 bases and J by 15 bases, with 15 bases in between. The CDR3 covers 11 residues, taking in both the cysteine and the phenylalanine. Just CDR3 DNA is preserved here, 33 bases in frame from base 1. TCRdb shows the sequencer as Illumina HiSeq 1500. The public reads were reprocessed in TCRdb via fastp at Q25 and MiXCR, keeping in-frame beta chains. Entries are consolidated by CDR3 protein sequence, retaining the most common genes and DNA. The sample table records approximately 730,000 distinct CDR3 sequences; 25% to 35% of these occur just once. The leading ten clones occupy around 13% of the sample. The treatment or condition tag for this specimen amounts to: in vitro stimulation with specific CMV peptide epitopes to enrich CMV-specific T cells. What the study reported, not specific to this receptor: Carriers of CMV infection plus the relevant HLA type were discriminated by the cumulative frequency of public TCR beta family members in the study cohort and in an independent approximately 400-donor cohort. The ex vivo response was dominated by HLA-C-restricted CMV-specific TCR beta clonotypes, which also provided the single most frequent clonotype in two of eight donors.

This sequence uses TRBV19 and TRBJ1-4, with a tentative D gene TRBD1 over 5 matching bases. Material: cultured CD8+ T cells from PBMCs, obtained from culture after CMV antigen stimulation. This sequence originates from a human donor in good health (CMV status not recorded). Some clones in this sample may be carry-over from other donors' samples. The encoded CDR3 is CASMAGITVFF. The sequenced DNA is TGTGCCAGTATGGCAGGGATTACGGTGTTTTTT.